This T cell receptor (beta chain) was recorded in a study of blood T cell repertoires in COVID-19. How the authors handled the data: Nucleated cell number was recorded as an estimate derived from reference gene primer amplification. Method: immunoSEQ multiplex PCR; TCRdb's copy keeps in-frame clones and lacks some. That table furnishes V, J and clone size, whereas the DNA furnished D and trimming. Of fewer than 120,000 clones listed, around 82% are singletons. The CDR3 consists of 15 residues. Germline V gene data show CDR1 as MGHDK and CDR2 as SYGVNS. V was cut by 3 bases and J by 0 bases, with 10 bases left in between.

The rearrangement uses TRBV25-1 and TRBJ2-3, with D perhaps TRBD2 (6 bases). Sequenced: peripheral blood. The sequence derives from a woman aged 60-75 years with acute or convalescent COVID-19. CDR3 bases: TGTGCCAGCAGTGATCCGGGAGATAGCACAGATACGCAGTATTTT. Amino acids: CASSDPGDSTDTQYF.